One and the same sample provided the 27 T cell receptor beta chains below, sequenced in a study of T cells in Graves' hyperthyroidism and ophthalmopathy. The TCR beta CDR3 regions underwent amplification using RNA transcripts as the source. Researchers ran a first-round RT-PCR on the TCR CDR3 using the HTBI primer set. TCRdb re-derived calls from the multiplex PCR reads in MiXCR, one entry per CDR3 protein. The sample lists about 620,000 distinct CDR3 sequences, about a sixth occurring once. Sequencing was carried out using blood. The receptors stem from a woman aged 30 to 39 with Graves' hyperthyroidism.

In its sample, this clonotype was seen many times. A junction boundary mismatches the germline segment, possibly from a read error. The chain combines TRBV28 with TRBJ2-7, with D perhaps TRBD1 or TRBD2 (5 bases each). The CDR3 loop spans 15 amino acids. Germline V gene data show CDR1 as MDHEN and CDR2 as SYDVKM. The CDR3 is CASRPFVGAGYEQYF. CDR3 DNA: TGTGCCAGCAGGCCGTTTGTCGGGGCCGGCTACGAGCAATACTTC.

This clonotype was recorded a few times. The CDR3 DNA reads as TGCGCCAGCAGCCCAAAGGGCCACCTGGGGTTGTACAATGAGCAGTTCTTC. It codes for CASSPKGHLGLYNEQFF. The rearrangement uses TRBV4-3 and TRBJ2-1, with D unclear. Germline V gene data show CDR1 as LGHNA and CDR2 as YSLEER. V shed 4 bases and J shed 4 bases, with 20 bases lying between them. This CDR3 is 17 amino acids long.

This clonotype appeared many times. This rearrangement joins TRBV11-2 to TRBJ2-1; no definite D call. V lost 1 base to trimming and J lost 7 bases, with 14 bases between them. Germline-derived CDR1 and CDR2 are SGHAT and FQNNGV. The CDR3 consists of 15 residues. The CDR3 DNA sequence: TGTGCCAGCAGCTTAGGGGTTGAACAGCAAAATGAGCAGTTCTTC. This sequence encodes CASSLGVEQQNEQFF.

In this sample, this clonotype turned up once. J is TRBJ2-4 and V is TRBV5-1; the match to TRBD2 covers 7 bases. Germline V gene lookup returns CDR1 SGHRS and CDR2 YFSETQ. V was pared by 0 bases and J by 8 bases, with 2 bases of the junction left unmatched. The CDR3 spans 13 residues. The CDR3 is CASSLVRGDIQYF. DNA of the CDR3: TGCGCCAGCAGCTTGGTCCGGGGGGACATTCAGTACTTC.

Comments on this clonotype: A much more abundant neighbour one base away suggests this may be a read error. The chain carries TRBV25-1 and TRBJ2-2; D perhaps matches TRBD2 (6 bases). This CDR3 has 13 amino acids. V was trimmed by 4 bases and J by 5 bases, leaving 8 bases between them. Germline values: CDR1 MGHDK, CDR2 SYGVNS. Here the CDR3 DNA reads TGTGCCAGCAGTGGGGGAGGTACCGGGGAGCTGTTTTTT. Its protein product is CASSGGGTGELFF. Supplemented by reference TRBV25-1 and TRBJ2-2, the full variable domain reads EADIYQTPRYLVIGTGKKITLECSQTMGHDKMYWYQQDPGMELHLIHYSYGVNSTEKGDLSSESTVSRIRTEHFPLTLESARPSHTSQYLCASSGGGTGELFFGEGSRLTVL.

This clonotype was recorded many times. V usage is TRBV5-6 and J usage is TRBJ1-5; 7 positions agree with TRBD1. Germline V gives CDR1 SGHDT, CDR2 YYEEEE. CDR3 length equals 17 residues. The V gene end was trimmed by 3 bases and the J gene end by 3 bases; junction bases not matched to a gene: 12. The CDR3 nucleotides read TGTGCCAGCAGCTCCCAGGACAGGTTGGTGGCCAATCAGCCCCAGCATTTT. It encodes CASSSQDRLVANQPQHF.

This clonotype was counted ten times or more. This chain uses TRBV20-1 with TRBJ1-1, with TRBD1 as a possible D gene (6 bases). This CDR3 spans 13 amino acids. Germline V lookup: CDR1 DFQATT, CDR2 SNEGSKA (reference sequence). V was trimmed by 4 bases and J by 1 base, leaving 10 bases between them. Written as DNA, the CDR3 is TGCAGTGCTATAGGACAGCCGAACACTGAAGCTTTCTTT. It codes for CSAIGQPNTEAFF.

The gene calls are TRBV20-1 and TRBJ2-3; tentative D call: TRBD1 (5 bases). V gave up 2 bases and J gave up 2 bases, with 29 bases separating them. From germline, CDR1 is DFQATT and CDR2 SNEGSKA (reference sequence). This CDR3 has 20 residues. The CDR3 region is CSARSTPFSSQALPTDTQYF. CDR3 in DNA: TGCAGTGCTAGATCCACCCCTTTTTCGTCACAGGCCCTCCCCACAGATACGCAGTATTTT.

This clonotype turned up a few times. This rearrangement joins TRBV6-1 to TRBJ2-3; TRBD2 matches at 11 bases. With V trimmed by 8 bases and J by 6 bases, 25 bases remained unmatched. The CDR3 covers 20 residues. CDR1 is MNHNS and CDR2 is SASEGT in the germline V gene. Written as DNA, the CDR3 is TGTGCCAGCTCACCACCGCGTTTCGATAGCGGGAGGGCCGACGTGGATACGCAGTATTTT. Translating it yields CASSPPRFDSGRADVDTQYF.

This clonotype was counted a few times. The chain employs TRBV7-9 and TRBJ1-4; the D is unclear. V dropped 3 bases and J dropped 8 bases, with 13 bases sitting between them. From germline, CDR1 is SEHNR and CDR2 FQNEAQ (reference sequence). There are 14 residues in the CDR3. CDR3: CASSLGRESEKLFF. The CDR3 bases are TGTGCCAGCAGCTTGGGCAGAGAATCCGAAAAACTGTTTTTT.

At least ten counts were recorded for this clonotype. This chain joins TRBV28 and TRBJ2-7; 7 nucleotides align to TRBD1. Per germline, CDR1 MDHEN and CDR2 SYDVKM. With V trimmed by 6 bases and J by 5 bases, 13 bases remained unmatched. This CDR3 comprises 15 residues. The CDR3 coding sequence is TGTGCCAGCAGCCGAGGGGGCACCCTCCGCCACGAGCAGTACTTC. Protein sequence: CASSRGGTLRHEQYF.

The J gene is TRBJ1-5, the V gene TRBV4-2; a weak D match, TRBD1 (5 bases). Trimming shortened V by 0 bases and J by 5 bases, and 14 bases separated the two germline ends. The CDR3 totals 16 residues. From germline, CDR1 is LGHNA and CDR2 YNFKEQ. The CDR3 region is CASSQDSAGRDQPQHF. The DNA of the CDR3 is TGTGCCAGCAGCCAAGATAGTGCGGGGCGGGATCAGCCCCAGCATTTT.

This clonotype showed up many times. The CDR3 DNA is TGTGCCAGCAGCCAAGATAGGACAGGGGGCTTGTACGAGCAGTACTTC. It codes for CASSQDRTGGLYEQYF. This sequence joins TRBV14 and TRBJ2-7, with 11 bases lining up with TRBD1. V gave up 0 bases and J gave up 4 bases; unmatched junction bases: 5. Per the germline V gene, CDR1 is SGHDN and CDR2 is FVKESK. The CDR3 sequence is 16 residues long.

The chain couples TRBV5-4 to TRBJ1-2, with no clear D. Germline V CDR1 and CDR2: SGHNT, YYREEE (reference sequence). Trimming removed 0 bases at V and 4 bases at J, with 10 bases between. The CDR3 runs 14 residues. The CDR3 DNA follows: TGTGCCAGCAGCTTGGAGCCAGGCTCCTATGGCTACACCTTC. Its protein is CASSLEPGSYGYTF. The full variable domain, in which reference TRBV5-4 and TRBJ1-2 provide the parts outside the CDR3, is ETGVTQSPTHLIKTRGQQVTLRCSSQSGHNTVSWYQQALGQGPQFIFQYYREEENGRGNFPPRFSGLQFPNYSSELNVNALELDDSALYLCASSLEPGSYGYTFGSGTRLTVV.

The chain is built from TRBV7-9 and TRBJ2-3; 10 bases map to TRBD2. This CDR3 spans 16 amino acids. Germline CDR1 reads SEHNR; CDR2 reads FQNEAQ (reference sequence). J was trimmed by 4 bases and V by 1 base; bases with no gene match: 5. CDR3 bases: TGTGCCAGCAGCTTAGGGGCTAGCGGGAGCGCAGATACGCAGTATTTT. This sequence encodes CASSLGASGSADTQYF.

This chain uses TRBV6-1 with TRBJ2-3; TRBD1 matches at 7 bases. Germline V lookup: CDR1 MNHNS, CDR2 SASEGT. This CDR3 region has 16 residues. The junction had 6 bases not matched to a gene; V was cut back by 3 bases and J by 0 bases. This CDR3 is CASSDETGFSTDTQYF. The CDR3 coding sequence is TGTGCCAGCAGTGACGAGACAGGGTTTAGCACAGATACGCAGTATTTT.

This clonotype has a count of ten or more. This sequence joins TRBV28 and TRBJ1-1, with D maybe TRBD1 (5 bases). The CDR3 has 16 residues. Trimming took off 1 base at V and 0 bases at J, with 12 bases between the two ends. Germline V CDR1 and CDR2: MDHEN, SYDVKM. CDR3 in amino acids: CASSLFPGNLNTEAFF. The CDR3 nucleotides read TGTGCCAGCAGTTTATTCCCAGGGAACCTGAACACTGAAGCTTTCTTT.

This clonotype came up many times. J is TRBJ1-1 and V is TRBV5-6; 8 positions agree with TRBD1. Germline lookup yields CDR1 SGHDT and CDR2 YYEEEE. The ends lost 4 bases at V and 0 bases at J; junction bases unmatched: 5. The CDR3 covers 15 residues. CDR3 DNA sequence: TGTGCCAGCAGCCGCCGACAGGGGCTGAACACTGAAGCTTTCTTT. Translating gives CASSRRQGLNTEAFF.

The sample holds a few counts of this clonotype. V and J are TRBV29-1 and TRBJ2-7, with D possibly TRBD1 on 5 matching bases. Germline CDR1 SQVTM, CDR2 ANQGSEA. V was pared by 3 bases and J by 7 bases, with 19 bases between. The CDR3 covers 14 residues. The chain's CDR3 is CSVDGDRRTLEQYF. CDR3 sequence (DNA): TGCAGCGTTGATGGGGATCGACGGACACTTGAGCAGTACTTC.

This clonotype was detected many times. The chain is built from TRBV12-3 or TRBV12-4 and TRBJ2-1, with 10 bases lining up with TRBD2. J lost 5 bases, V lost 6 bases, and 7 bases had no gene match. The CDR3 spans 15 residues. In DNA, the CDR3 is TGTGCCAGCAGCGCCCGGACTAGCGGTCACAATGAGCAGTTCTTC. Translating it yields CASSARTSGHNEQFF.

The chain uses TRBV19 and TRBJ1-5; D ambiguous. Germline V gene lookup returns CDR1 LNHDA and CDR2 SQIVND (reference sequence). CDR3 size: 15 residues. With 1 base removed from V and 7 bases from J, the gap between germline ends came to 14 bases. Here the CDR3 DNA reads TGTGCCAGTAGTATAGGGGCAGCTAAAGTCCAGCCCCAGCATTTT. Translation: CASSIGAAKVQPQHF.

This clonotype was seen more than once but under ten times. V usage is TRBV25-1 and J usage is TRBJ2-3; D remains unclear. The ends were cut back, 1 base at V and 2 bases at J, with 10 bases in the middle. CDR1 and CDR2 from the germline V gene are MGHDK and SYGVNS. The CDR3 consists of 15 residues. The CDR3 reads CASSEFVPTTDTQYF. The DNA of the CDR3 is TGTGCCAGCAGTGAATTCGTCCCGACCACAGATACGCAGTATTTT.

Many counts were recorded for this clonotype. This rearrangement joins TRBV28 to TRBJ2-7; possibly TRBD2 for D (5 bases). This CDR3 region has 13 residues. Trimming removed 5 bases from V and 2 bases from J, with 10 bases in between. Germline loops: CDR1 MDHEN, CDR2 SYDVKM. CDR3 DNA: TGTGCCAGCAGTCGATTCGGGACCTACGAGCAGTACTTC. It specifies CASSRFGTYEQYF.

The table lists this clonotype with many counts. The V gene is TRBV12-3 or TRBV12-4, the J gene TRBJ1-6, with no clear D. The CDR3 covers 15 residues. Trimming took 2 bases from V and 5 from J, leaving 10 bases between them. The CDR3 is CASSLRGTDNSPLHF. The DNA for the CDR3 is TGTGCCAGCAGTTTACGGGGAACTGATAATTCACCCCTCCACTTT.

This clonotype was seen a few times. This chain's CDR3 is CASSWDRDSNQPQHF. The CDR3 bases are TGTGCCAGCAGCTGGGACAGGGACAGCAATCAGCCCCAGCATTTT. This rearrangement joins TRBV9 to TRBJ1-5, with 9 bases lining up with TRBD1. Germline loops: CDR1 SGDLS, CDR2 YYNGEE. The CDR3 spans 15 residues. The ends lost 4 bases at V and 1 base at J; junction bases unmatched: 3. The full variable domain, in which reference TRBV9 and TRBJ1-5 provide the parts outside the CDR3, is DSGVTQTPKHLITATGQRVTLRCSPRSGDLSVYWYQQSLDQGLQFLIQYYNGEERAKGNILERFSAQQFPDLHSELNLSSLELGDSALYFCASSWDRDSNQPQHFGDGTRLSIL.

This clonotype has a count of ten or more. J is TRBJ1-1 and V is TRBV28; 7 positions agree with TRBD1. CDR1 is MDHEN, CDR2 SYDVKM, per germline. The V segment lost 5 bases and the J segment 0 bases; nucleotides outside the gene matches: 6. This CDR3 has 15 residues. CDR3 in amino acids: CASSETGSLNTEAFF. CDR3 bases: TGTGCCAGCAGTGAGACAGGGTCCCTGAACACTGAAGCTTTCTTT.

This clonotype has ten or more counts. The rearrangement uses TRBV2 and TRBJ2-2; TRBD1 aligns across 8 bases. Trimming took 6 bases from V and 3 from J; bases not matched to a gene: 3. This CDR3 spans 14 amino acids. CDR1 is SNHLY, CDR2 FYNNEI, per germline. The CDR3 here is CASRGQAYTGELFF. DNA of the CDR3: TGTGCCAGCAGGGGACAGGCCTACACCGGGGAGCTGTTTTTT.